Listed below are T cell receptor beta chains from one sample, sequenced in a study of cytomegalovirus exposure and HLA in healthy donors. TCRdb's table, derived via immunoSEQ multiplex PCR, lists solely in-frame clones and lacks some. Of roughly 170,000 clones listed, around 83% are singletons. The sequenced material came from PBMCs. These receptors came from a man in his fifties or sixties in good health and CMV-seronegative. Both conserved end residues are part of each CDR3. D genes are given only for firm matches. The size field is filled for only some rows; it gives once, few, many or a size class.

>TRBJ2-1|.|18|TRBD2|TRBV4-3
CASSQDLTSGSVWNEQFF
TGCGCCAGCAGCCAAGATTTGACTAGCGGGAGCGTTTGGAATGAGCAGTTCTTC
>TRBJ2-5|.|14|.|TRBV6-6
CASSYRRAQETQYF
TGTGCCAGCAGTTATCGCAGGGCCCAAGAGACCCAGTACTTC
>TRBJ2-1|.|14|TRBD1|TRBV28
CASSLYRGYGEQFF
TGTGCCAGCAGTTTATACAGGGGTTACGGTGAGCAGTTCTTC
>TRBJ1-1|once|13|TRBD1|TRBV29-1
CSAADRGPAEAFF
TGCAGCGCCGCGGACAGGGGGCCGGCTGAAGCTTTCTTT
>TRBJ1-2|.|9|.|TRBV20-1
CSASPGYTF
TGCAGTGCTAGCCCGGGCTACACCTTC
>TRBJ1-5|.|14|.|TRBV28
CASRGGGGNQPQHF
TGTGCCAGCAGGGGAGGTGGAGGGAATCAGCCCCAGCATTTT
>TRBJ1-4|.|15|.|TRBV28
CASSSSGASHEKLFF
TGTGCCAGCAGTTCCTCAGGGGCCTCTCATGAAAAACTGTTTTTT
>TRBJ2-3|.|14|TRBD2|TRBV7-3
CASSFSGGRDTQYF
TGTGCCAGCAGCTTTAGCGGGGGGAGAGATACGCAGTATTTT
>TRBJ1-5|.|15|.|TRBV6-6
CASRGVGVSNQPQHF
TGTGCCAGCAGGGGTGTCGGAGTTTCCAATCAGCCCCAGCATTTT
>TRBJ1-2|few|12|.|TRBV7-6
CASSFRNYGYTF
TGTGCCAGCAGCTTCAGGAACTATGGCTACACCTTC
>TRBJ2-5|.|14|.|TRBV9
CASSVGGAQETQYF
TGTGCCAGCAGCGTAGGCGGGGCTCAAGAGACCCAGTACTTC
>TRBJ2-2|.|13|TRBD1|TRBV27
CSRGQGNTGELFF
TGTTCGAGGGGACAGGGGAACACCGGGGAGCTGTTTTTT
>TRBJ2-7|.|16|.|TRBV19
CASSIEWAGAPYEQYF
TGTGCCAGTAGTATAGAGTGGGCAGGCGCCCCCTACGAGCAGTACTTC
>TRBJ1-4|.|13|.|TRBV7-2
CASSPGQNEKLFF
TGTGCCAGCAGCCCGGGACAAAATGAAAAACTGTTTTTT
>TRBJ2-5|.|14|.|TRBV9
CASSVGRGGETQYF
TGTGCCAGCAGCGTAGGCAGGGGTGGGGAGACCCAGTACTTC
>TRBJ1-1|.|14|.|TRBV11-1
CASSFKQGGTEAFF
TGTGCCAGCAGCTTTAAGCAGGGAGGGACTGAAGCTTTCTTT
>TRBJ2-3|.|23|TRBD1|TRBV19
CASSASRDRGRTTPLDSTDTQYF
TGTGCCAGTAGTGCGTCCCGGGACAGGGGACGTACAACTCCTCTTGACAGCACAGATACGCAGTATTTT
>TRBJ2-3|.|16|.|TRBV10-3
CAISDYRLTTTDTQYF
TGTGCCATCAGTGATTACAGACTAACGACTACAGATACGCAGTATTTT
>TRBJ2-3|.|16|.|TRBV7-5
CARSFILAGGPDTQYF
TGTGCCAGAAGCTTCATACTAGCGGGAGGCCCAGATACGCAGTATTTT
>TRBJ2-7|.|14|TRBD2|TRBV28
CASSLPGLAYEQYF
TGTGCCAGCAGTTTACCGGGACTAGCGTACGAGCAGTACTTC
>TRBJ1-1|.|11|.|TRBV6-6
CASRQETEAFF
TGTGCCAGCAGGCAGGAAACTGAAGCTTTCTTT
>TRBJ1-5|.|16|.|TRBV28
CASKGPRSGNNQPQHF
TGTGCCAGCAAAGGGCCGAGATCCGGGAATAATCAGCCCCAGCATTTT
>TRBJ2-1|.|15|TRBD2|TRBV28
CASSPWTSGGNEQFF
TGTGCCAGCAGTCCTTGGACTAGCGGGGGAAATGAGCAGTTCTTC
>TRBJ2-7|.|18|TRBD2|TRBV28
CASRIKAVATLSGYEQYF
TGTGCCAGCAGAATAAAAGCGGTGGCCACTCTTAGCGGGTACGAGCAGTACTTC
>TRBJ1-6|.|13|.|TRBV28
CASSSGSISPLHF
TGTGCCAGCAGTTCGGGAAGCATTTCACCCCTCCACTTT
>TRBJ1-2|.|12|.|TRBV6-6
CASRTDLYGYTF
TGTGCCAGCAGGACAGACCTCTATGGCTACACCTTC
>TRBJ1-1|few|13|.|TRBV7-9
CASSFQVNTEAFF
TGTGCCAGCAGCTTTCAGGTGAACACTGAAGCTTTCTTT
>TRBJ2-7|few|13|.|TRBV18
CASSPASAYEQYF
TGTGCCAGCTCCCCAGCCTCAGCCTACGAGCAGTACTTC
>TRBJ2-5|.|15|TRBD2|TRBV7-9
CASSYEGTIKETQYF
TGTGCCAGCAGCTACGAAGGGACTATAAAAGAGACCCAGTACTTC
>TRBJ1-5|.|15|.|TRBV9
CASSLWADSNQPQHF
TGTGCCAGCAGCCTCTGGGCAGATAGCAATCAGCCCCAGCATTTT
>TRBJ2-7|once|14|TRBD1|TRBV5-1
CASSRPGQGSEQYF
TGCGCCAGCAGTCGGCCGGGACAGGGGAGCGAGCAGTACTTC
>TRBJ1-4|few|14|.|TRBV25-1
CASSEWGPNEKLFF
TGTGCCAGCAGTGAATGGGGGCCCAATGAAAAACTGTTTTTT
>TRBJ2-1|.|17|TRBD1|TRBV6-1
CASSERSGTGVGNEQFF
TGTGCCAGCAGTGAACGATCCGGGACAGGGGTTGGCAATGAGCAGTTCTTC
>TRBJ2-1|.|14|.|TRBV7-9
CASNLGGSYNEQFF
TGTGCCAGCAACCTAGGGGGCTCCTACAATGAGCAGTTCTTC
>TRBJ1-2|.|14|.|TRBV7-9
CASSPRQANSGYTF
TGTGCCAGCAGCCCAAGACAGGCAAACAGTGGCTACACCTTC
>TRBJ2-6|.|13|.|TRBV27
CASRRSGANVLTF
TGTGCCAGCAGGCGCTCTGGGGCCAACGTCCTGACTTTC
>TRBJ1-2|.|14|.|TRBV19
CASTLLNTNYGYTF
TGTGCCAGTACCCTGTTAAATACTAACTATGGCTACACCTTC
>TRBJ2-7|.|12|.|TRBV11-3
CASSSSSYEQYF
TGTGCCAGCAGCTCCAGCTCCTACGAGCAGTACTTC
>TRBJ2-5|.|16|.|TRBV5-1
CASSIGRGGAVETQYF
TGCGCCAGCAGCATAGGACGGGGCGGGGCCGTAGAGACCCAGTACTTC
>TRBJ2-7|.|11|.|TRBV10-1
CASPIHYEQYF
TGCGCCAGCCCAATTCACTACGAGCAGTACTTC
>TRBJ2-7|.|11|.|TRBV7-2
CASSLTYEQYF
TGTGCCAGCAGCCTAACCTACGAGCAGTACTTC
>TRBJ1-5|.|14|.|TRBV6-1
CASSAREGNQPQHF
TGTGCCAGCAGTGCCAGGGAGGGCAATCAGCCCCAGCATTTT
>TRBJ1-5|.|13|.|TRBV30
CAWSYGASQPQHF
TGTGCCTGGAGTTATGGGGCGAGTCAGCCCCAGCATTTT
>TRBJ2-3|.|18|TRBD1|TRBV13
CASSLGVQDRAFTDTQYF
TGTGCCAGCAGCTTAGGCGTTCAGGACAGGGCTTTCACAGATACGCAGTATTTT
>TRBJ2-1|.|17|TRBD1|TRBV4-2
CASSQDWQGAVNNEQFF
TGTGCCAGCAGCCAAGATTGGCAGGGGGCGGTCAATAATGAGCAGTTCTTC
>TRBJ2-1|.|14|.|TRBV25-1
CASIANLHYNEQFF
TGTGCCAGCATAGCAAACCTTCACTACAATGAGCAGTTCTTC
>TRBJ2-1|.|14|TRBD2|TRBV2
CASSVLAGSGEQFF
TGTGCCAGCAGTGTGCTAGCGGGGTCCGGTGAGCAGTTCTTC
>TRBJ2-3|.|16|TRBD2|TRBV7-9
CASSWGTSGSGDTQYF
TGTGCCAGCAGCTGGGGGACTAGCGGGAGTGGAGATACGCAGTATTTT
>TRBJ2-3|.|15|.|TRBV7-9
CASSLGGSDLAPQYF
TGTGCCAGCAGCTTAGGAGGAAGTGACTTAGCTCCGCAGTATTTT
>TRBJ2-4|.|18|TRBD2|TRBV4-1
CASSLGLAGGRAKNIQYF
TGCGCCAGCAGCCTAGGGCTAGCGGGAGGGAGGGCCAAAAACATTCAGTACTTC
>TRBJ1-1|.|15|TRBD1|TRBV6-1
CASSERTGGNTEAFF
TGTGCCAGCAGTGAAAGGACAGGGGGCAACACTGAAGCTTTCTTT
>TRBJ1-1|.|11|.|TRBV6-1
CASSGHTGLSF
TGTGCCAGCAGTGGTCACACAGGGCTCTCCTTT
>TRBJ1-2|.|11|.|TRBV11-1
CASSQTGERTF
TGTGCCAGCAGTCAAACAGGAGAGCGCACCTTC